This T cell receptor (beta chain) comes out of a study of a mutant IDH1 vaccine in newly diagnosed glioma. Study-level background: There were roughly 62% males and around 38% females among treated patients, whose mean age was roughly 40 years.

Documented time point: week 23, last vaccination. Doses comprised 300 ug of mutant IDH1 20-mer peptide each, plus topical imiquimod. There were new WHO grade 3 or 4 astrocytomas in the donors, and these were IDH1-mutant and ATRX-lost. Some clones are missing from TCRdb's copy, which holds only in-frame ones; the method was immunoSEQ multiplex PCR. In the table there are around 60,000 clones, 85% of which are singletons. Concerning this clone itself: Antigen: not known.

The CDR3 runs to 14 residues. Germline CDR1 reads SEHNR; CDR2 reads FQNEAQ (reference sequence). The junction had 6 bases not matched to a gene; V was cut back by 5 bases and J by 5 bases. The receptor comes from a man aged 25-40 years with glioma. The chain employs TRBV7-9 and TRBJ2-3; 8 bases fit TRBD1. Specimen: PBMCs, collected from a glioma patient whose treatment included an IDH1 peptide vaccine. CDR3 protein: CASSPRTGLDTQYF. The CDR3 nucleotides read TGTGCCAGCAGCCCTAGGACAGGGTTAGATACGCAGTATTTT. The full variable domain, rest sourced from reference TRBV7-9 and TRBJ2-3, is DTGVSQNPRHKITKRGQNVTFRCDPISEHNRLYWYRQTLGQGPEFLTYFQNEAQLEKSRLLSDRFSAERPKGSFSTLEIQRTEQGDSAMYLCASSPRTGLDTQYFGPGTRLTVL.